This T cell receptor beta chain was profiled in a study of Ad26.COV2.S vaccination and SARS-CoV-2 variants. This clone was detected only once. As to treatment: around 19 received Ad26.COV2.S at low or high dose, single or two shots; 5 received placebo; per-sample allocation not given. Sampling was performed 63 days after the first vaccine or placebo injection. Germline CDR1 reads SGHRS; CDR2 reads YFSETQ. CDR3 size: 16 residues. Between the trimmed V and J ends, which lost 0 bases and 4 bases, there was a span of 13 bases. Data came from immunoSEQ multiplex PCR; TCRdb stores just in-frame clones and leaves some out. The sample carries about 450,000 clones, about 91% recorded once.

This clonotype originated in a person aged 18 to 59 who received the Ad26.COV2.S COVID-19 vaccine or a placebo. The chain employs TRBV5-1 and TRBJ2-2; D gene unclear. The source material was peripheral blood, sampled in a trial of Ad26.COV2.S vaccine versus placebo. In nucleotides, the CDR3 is TGCGCCAGCAGCTTGGAAACCGTTAGAGGCACCGGGGAGCTGTTTTTT. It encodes CASSLETVRGTGELFF.